The 8 T cell receptor beta chains given below trace back to one sample, sequenced in a study of response to subunit inactivated influenza vaccine. One entry per CDR3 protein, called by TCRdb with MiXCR from the RT-PCR reads. The sample holds about 650,000 distinct CDR3 sequences, about 15% seen once. The specimen was PBMCs from blood, collected 12 days after vaccination. These receptors originate from a man aged 50 to 60 who received an inactivated influenza vaccine.

This chain connects TRBV28 to TRBJ2-7; D remains unclear. The CDR3 loop spans 21 amino acids. Germline values: CDR1 MDHEN, CDR2 SYDVKM. V was cut by 4 bases and J by 0 bases, with 31 bases left in between. This CDR3 reads CASSSIYPPLTGLVLSYEQYF. In DNA, the CDR3 is TGTGCCAGCAGTTCCATATATCCCCCACTCACGGGCCTAGTTCTCTCCTACGAGCAGTACTTC.

In this sample, this clonotype turned up a few times. This rearrangement joins TRBV27 to TRBJ1-2; TRBD1 might be the D (5 bases). V lost 5 bases and J lost 7, with 11 bases in between. CDR3 length equals 12 residues. From germline, CDR1 is MNHEY and CDR2 SMNVEV (reference sequence). The CDR3 DNA sequence: TGTGCCAGCAGTGGGGGGAGAGGTGGCTACACCTTC. It translates to CASSGGRGGYTF.

This clonotype was recorded many times. The chain uses TRBV7-2 and TRBJ2-1, with 11 nucleotides matching TRBD2. The V segment lost 1 base and the J segment 8 bases; nucleotides outside the gene matches: 7. CDR1 is SGHTA, CDR2 FQGNSA, per germline. CDR3 size: 16 residues. CDR3 nucleotides: TGTGCCAGCAGCTTAGTGACTAGCGGGGTGGGGTATGAGCAGTTCTTC. Encoded protein: CASSLVTSGVGYEQFF.

The J gene is TRBJ2-6, the V gene TRBV18, with a possible D match to TRBD1 (5 bases). The CDR3 totals 12 residues. Trimming took 3 bases from V and 10 from J, leaving 7 bases between them. Germline V gene sequence: CDR1 KGHSH, CDR2 LQKENI. CDR3 DNA sequence: TGTGCCAGCTCACCGGGGCAAAACGTCCTGACTTTC. Protein sequence: CASSPGQNVLTF.

This clonotype has just a few counts. V and J are TRBV12-3 or TRBV12-4 and TRBJ1-5; 8 nucleotides match TRBD1. With V trimmed by 5 bases and J by 4 bases, 4 bases remained unmatched. CDR3 size: 14 residues. The DNA of the CDR3 is TGTGCCAGCAGTAAACAGGGGGATAATCAGCCCCAGCATTTT. Translation: CASSKQGDNQPQHF.

The chain combines TRBV11-2 with TRBJ1-2; no reliable D call. The CDR3 runs to 16 residues. Germline CDR1 SGHAT, CDR2 FQNNGV. V lost 1 base and J 0 bases, leaving 12 bases between the germline ends. The CDR3 loop is CASSLGGGLSNYGYTF. The CDR3 DNA follows: TGTGCCAGCAGCTTAGGGGGTGGACTCTCTAACTATGGCTACACCTTC.

The sample holds a few counts of this clonotype. This chain's CDR3 is CASSLMAGLANTGELFF. In DNA form, the CDR3 reads TGTGCCAGCAGCTTAATGGCCGGACTGGCGAACACCGGGGAGCTGTTTTTT. The rearrangement uses TRBV7-3 and TRBJ2-2; D is perhaps TRBD2 (5 bases). Trimming took 1 base from V and 0 from J, leaving 12 bases between them. CDR1 and CDR2 from the germline V gene are SGHTA and FQGTGA. This CDR3 comprises 17 residues.

Of note for this clonotype: Germline is not matched at one junction end, which may reflect a read error. The CDR3 is CASSSQGTTQDRRIF. The CDR3 DNA sequence: TGTGCCAGCAGCTCACAGGGGACAACCCAGGACCGGCGGATCTTC. V is TRBV7-9 and J is TRBJ2-1, with 7 bases aligning to TRBD1. The length of the CDR3 is 15 residues. Germline-derived CDR1 and CDR2 are SEHNR and FQNEAQ (reference sequence).